This T cell receptor (beta chain) was observed in a study of OX40 agonist ivuxolimab in advanced cancers. Study-level information: Enrollees could have had prior anti-PD-1, anti-PD-L1 or anti-CTLA-4 therapy, which 30% to 50% had received.

Turning to this clone: Its antigen remains unknown.

V gave up 6 bases and J gave up 4 bases, with 13 bases separating them. The CDR3 extends over 14 amino acids. In germline, CDR1 is MDHEN, CDR2 SYDVKM. Study-level results: Expanded clones were, on average, more numerous among CD8+ T cells than CD4+.

Assay: immunoSEQ multiplex PCR; the TCRdb copy retains only in-frame clones and omits some. The table records about 21,000 clones, roughly 84% of them present only once. Sequenced here: CD4+ or CD8+ T cells sorted from blood, sampled in a trial of the OX40 agonist ivuxolimab. This chain links TRBV28 with TRBJ2-1; no definite D call. This receptor was taken from an adult with an advanced solid tumor such as melanoma, head and neck, liver or kidney cancer. As DNA, the CDR3 is TGTGCCAGCAGAAGCAAGGCGAAGTACAATGAGCAGTTCTTC. It yields the protein CASRSKAKYNEQFF.